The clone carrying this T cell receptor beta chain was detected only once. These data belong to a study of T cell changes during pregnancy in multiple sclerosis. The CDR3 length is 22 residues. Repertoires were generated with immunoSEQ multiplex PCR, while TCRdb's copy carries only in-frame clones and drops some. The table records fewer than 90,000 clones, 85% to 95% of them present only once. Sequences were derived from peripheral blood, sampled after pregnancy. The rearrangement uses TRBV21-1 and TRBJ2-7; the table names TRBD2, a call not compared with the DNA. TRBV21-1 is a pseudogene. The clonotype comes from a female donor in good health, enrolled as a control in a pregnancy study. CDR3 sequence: CASSQSSWRPASGPNWRYEQYF. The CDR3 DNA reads TGTGCCAGCAGTCAATCGAGTTGGCGACCCGCTAGCGGGCCTAACTGGAGGTACGAGCAGTACTTC.